The 27 T cell receptor beta chains below all came from one sample that was sequenced in a study of T cells in tuberculosis. TCRdb keeps only in-frame clones here, not all; method: immunoSEQ multiplex PCR. The sample holds 20,000 to 25,000 clones, around 94% seen once. The sequenced material came from PBMCs. The source is a donor aged 10-29 years with latent tuberculosis or without tuberculosis infection. Some clones in this sample may be carry-over from other donors' samples.

The chain is built from TRBV2 and TRBJ2-5; 7 bases are a match to TRBD1. CDR3 length: 13 amino acids. The V segment lost 3 bases and the J segment 9 bases; nucleotides outside the gene matches: 7. Per the germline V gene, CDR1 is SNHLY and CDR2 is FYNNEI. In nucleotides, the CDR3 is TGTGCCAGCAGTGACGAGACAGGGACGGCCCAGTACTTC. Amino acids: CASSDETGTAQYF.

The chain recombines TRBV5-1 with TRBJ1-3, with a tentative D call TRBD1 (5 bases). Germline V gives CDR1 SGHRS, CDR2 YFSETQ. The CDR3 runs to 19 residues. Trimming cost V 0 bases and J 0 bases, with 19 bases left between them. The CDR3 loop is CASSLVQTKGPSSGNTIYF. CDR3 coding DNA: TGCGCCAGCAGCTTGGTGCAAACAAAGGGGCCATCCTCTGGAAACACCATATATTTT.

The chain combines TRBV6-5 with TRBJ1-1, with 9 bases that match TRBD1. The CDR3 loop spans 13 amino acids. Germline V gene lookup returns CDR1 MNHEY and CDR2 SVGAGI. The J segment lost 7 bases and the V segment lost 6 bases, leaving 6 bases of the junction unmatched. The CDR3 loop reads CASRRDRAGEAFF. DNA of the CDR3: TGTGCCAGCAGGAGGGACAGGGCGGGTGAAGCTTTCTTT.

The J gene is TRBJ2-3, the V gene TRBV27; 8 bases are a match to TRBD1. Per the germline V gene, CDR1 is MNHEY and CDR2 is SMNVEV (reference sequence). This CDR3 region has 18 residues. The trim removed 5 bases at V and 5 bases at J, leaving 18 bases unmatched. The CDR3 coding sequence is TGTGCCAGCAGTCTAATGATGGGTGTCAGGGGGCGTGAAGATACGCAGTATTTT. As protein: CASSLMMGVRGREDTQYF.

The CDR3 loop is CASSPPGTTLGTQYF. The CDR3 DNA sequence: TGTGCCAGCAGTCCCCCCGGGACTACCCTGGGGACCCAGTACTTC. V usage is TRBV6-5 and J usage is TRBJ2-5; 7 bases are shared with TRBD2. From germline, CDR1 is MNHEY and CDR2 SVGAGI. Losses at the gene ends were 5 bases for V and 7 bases for J; bases not matched to a gene: 13. This CDR3 is built from 15 residues.

The chain has TRBV29-1 and TRBJ1-5; the match to TRBD1 covers 11 bases. In germline, CDR1 is SQVTM, CDR2 ANQGSEA. V trimming: 4 bases; J trimming: 5 bases; junction bases outside the gene matches: 1. The CDR3 consists of 13 residues. The CDR3 nucleotides read TGCAGCGTTGCGGGACAGGGGGATCAGCCCCAGCATTTT. Its translation is CSVAGQGDQPQHF.

This clone has only one observation. The junction and the germline gene differ at one end; a read error may be behind it. The genes are TRBV11-2 and TRBJ2-1, with TRBD1 identical over 9 bases. CDR3 length equals 12 residues. Germline V gene data show CDR1 as SGHAT and CDR2 as FQNNGV. CDR3 loop: CASSLDTGTGLF. DNA of the CDR3: TGTGCCAGCAGCTTAGACACCGGGACAGGGCTCTTC.

This clone was picked up one time. This chain uses TRBV6-1 with TRBJ1-5; D is perhaps TRBD1 (6 bases). This CDR3 is built from 15 residues. Germline V lookup: CDR1 MNHNS, CDR2 SASEGT. The ends were cut back, 2 bases at V and 8 bases at J, with 16 bases in the middle. The chain's CDR3 is CASSEWAGGGKPQHF. CDR3 bases: TGTGCCAGCAGTGAATGGGCGGGGGGCGGTAAGCCCCAGCATTTT.

The J gene is TRBJ1-6, the V gene TRBV5-8, with D possibly matching TRBD1 (5 bases). CDR3 length: 15 residues. Trimming removed 1 base at V and 9 bases at J, with 14 bases between. Germline values: CDR1 SGHTS, CDR2 YDEGEE. For the CDR3, the DNA is TGTGCCAGCAGCTTGTTAGCAGGGATTGGTTCACCCCTCCACTTT. Encoded protein: CASSLLAGIGSPLHF.

The rearrangement uses TRBV6-6 and TRBJ1-2; weak D call: TRBD1 (6 bases). Deletions cut 4 bases from V and 4 bases from J, with 10 bases between. Looked up from germline, CDR1 is MNHNY and CDR2 is SVGAGI (reference sequence). This CDR3 region has 13 residues. The CDR3 sequence: CASSSGQFYGYTF. As DNA, the CDR3 is TGTGCCAGCAGTTCCGGACAGTTCTATGGCTACACCTTC.

The sample holds a few counts of this clone. DNA for the CDR3: TGTGCCAGCAGTGATCGGACTAGCGGGGGACTTAGCACAGATACGCAGTATTTT. This sequence encodes CASSDRTSGGLSTDTQYF. The chain has TRBV25-1 and TRBJ2-3; 13 bases line up with TRBD2. Unmatched junction bases numbered 6, after V lost 3 bases and J lost 0 bases. This CDR3 is built from 18 residues. CDR1 is MGHDK and CDR2 is SYGVNS in the germline V gene. Filled out from reference TRBV25-1 and TRBJ2-3, the complete variable domain reads EADIYQTPRYLVIGTGKKITLECSQTMGHDKMYWYQQDPGMELHLIHYSYGVNSTEKGDLSSESTVSRIRTEHFPLTLESARPSHTSQYLCASSDRTSGGLSTDTQYFGPGTRLTVL.

CDR3 DNA: TGTGCCAGCAGCCCGGGGCGGGGGGACAATCAGCCCCAGCATTTT. As protein: CASSPGRGDNQPQHF. The chain is built from TRBV5-6 and TRBJ1-5; the D gene is possibly TRBD1 (5 bases). Germline V gene lookup returns CDR1 SGHDT and CDR2 YYEEEE. Trimming cost V 4 bases and J 3 bases, with 14 bases left between them. This CDR3 is built from 15 residues. The entire variable domain, with the rest obtained from reference TRBV5-6 and TRBJ1-5, is as follows: DAGVTQSPTHLIKTRGQQVTLRCSPKSGHDTVSWYQQALGQGPQFIFQYYEEEERQRGNFPDRFSGHQFPNYSSELNVNALLLGDSALYLCASSPGRGDNQPQHFGDGTRLSIL.

The chain combines TRBV5-8 with TRBJ1-2; a possible D gene is TRBD1 (6 bases). CDR1 is SGHTS, CDR2 YDEGEE, per germline. This CDR3 region has 15 residues. V lost 0 bases and J lost 4, with 13 bases in between. The CDR3 coding sequence is TGTGCCAGCAGCTTGGCCGGGCTAGGGGGCTATGGCTACACCTTC. Its translation: CASSLAGLGGYGYTF.

The chain combines TRBV7-9 with TRBJ2-5; tentatively, D is TRBD1 (6 bases). V was pared by 5 bases and J by 2 bases, with 18 bases between. CDR3 size: 16 residues. Germline loops: CDR1 SEHNR, CDR2 FQNEAQ (reference sequence). This CDR3 reads CASSPPVHRAQETQYF. In DNA, the CDR3 is TGTGCCAGCAGCCCCCCAGTCCACAGGGCACAAGAGACCCAGTACTTC.

The chain carries TRBV11-2 and TRBJ2-3, with D unresolved. V was cut by 0 bases and J by 10 bases, with 5 bases left in between. From germline, CDR1 is SGHAT and CDR2 FQNNGV. CDR3 length: 11 amino acids. The CDR3 nucleotides read TGTGCCAGCAGCTTAGACACAGCGCAGTATTTT. Amino acids: CASSLDTAQYF.

This sequence joins TRBV7-9 and TRBJ1-5, with D perhaps TRBD1 (5 bases). The V end lost 5 bases, the J end lost 8 bases, and 16 bases lay between the germline ends. The CDR3 length is 14 residues. The germline V gene has CDR1 SEHNR and CDR2 FQNEAQ (reference sequence). The CDR3 loop is CASSPQGLREPQHF. As DNA, the CDR3 is TGTGCCAGCAGCCCGCAGGGACTTAGGGAGCCCCAGCATTTT.

This rearrangement joins TRBV6-6 to TRBJ1-2; D is ambiguous. V dropped 5 bases and J dropped 4 bases, with 14 bases sitting between them. Germline V CDR1 and CDR2: MNHNY, SVGAGI (reference sequence). The CDR3 contains 14 residues. The CDR3 loop is CASSANRRGYGYTF. DNA for the CDR3: TGTGCCAGCAGTGCAAACCGGAGAGGCTATGGCTACACCTTC.

The chain combines TRBV18 with TRBJ2-3; a possible D gene is TRBD1 (5 bases). Trimming pared 1 base from V and 5 bases from J, leaving 13 bases between. In germline, CDR1 is KGHSH, CDR2 LQKENI. The CDR3 is made up of 15 amino acids. The CDR3 here is CASSPRPAGIDTQYF. CDR3 nucleotides: TGTGCCAGCTCACCACGACCGGCAGGGATAGATACGCAGTATTTT.

The rearrangement links TRBV7-9 to TRBJ2-5; tentative D call: TRBD1 (5 bases). The germline V gene has CDR1 SEHNR and CDR2 FQNEAQ (reference sequence). The CDR3 contains 13 residues. V was pared by 3 bases and J by 7 bases, with 12 bases between. This chain's CDR3 is CASSFLGVGTQYF. The CDR3 nucleotides read TGTGCCAGCAGCTTTTTAGGGGTAGGGACCCAGTACTTC.

This clone came up once. This chain connects TRBV7-2 to TRBJ1-4; 10 nucleotides align to TRBD1. The junction had 3 bases not matched to a gene; V was cut back by 1 base and J by 10 bases. CDR3 length equals 14 residues. Germline V CDR1 and CDR2: SGHTA, FQGNSA. The CDR3 nucleotides are TGTGCCAGCAGCTTAGGACAGGGGGCCGGAAAACTGTTTTTT. Its translation: CASSLGQGAGKLFF.

This chain connects TRBV11-3 to TRBJ2-5; 8 bases are a match to TRBD1. V lost 5 bases, J lost 1 base, and 3 bases stayed unmatched. CDR3 length: 14 residues. Germline-derived CDR1 and CDR2 are SGHNT and YENEEA. CDR3 DNA: TGTGCCAGCAGCCCGACAGGGGCCCAAGAGACCCAGTACTTC. This encodes CASSPTGAQETQYF.

This clone was recorded once. The chain carries TRBV7-2 and TRBJ1-2; 8 bases are shared with TRBD1. Germline CDR1 and CDR2: SGHTA and FQGNSA. The CDR3 consists of 15 residues. With V trimmed by 4 bases and J by 7 bases, 11 bases remained unmatched. CDR3 DNA sequence: TGTGCCAGCAGCTCCTTAGGACAGGGAGGGAGTGGCTACACCTTC. Amino acid sequence: CASSSLGQGGSGYTF.

This chain joins TRBV6-5 and TRBJ2-7, with D possibly being TRBD1 (5 bases). CDR3 length: 16 residues. CDR1 is MNHEY and CDR2 is SVGAGI in the germline V gene. The V gene lost 4 bases and the J gene lost 2 bases, with 18 bases spanning the gap. The CDR3 region is CASSSQGWSGTYEQYF. CDR3 nucleotides: TGTGCCAGCAGTTCCCAGGGATGGTCAGGGACCTACGAGCAGTACTTC.

This clone was observed a single time. The chain is built from TRBV7-8 and TRBJ1-5; 9 nucleotides match TRBD1. Germline V gene sequence: CDR1 SGHVS, CDR2 FQNEAQ. CDR3 size: 16 residues. The junction had 3 bases not matched to a gene; V was cut back by 2 bases and J by 1 base. The CDR3 DNA reads TGTGCCAGCAGCTTACGGACAGGGGAAAGCAATCAGCCCCAGCATTTT. This encodes CASSLRTGESNQPQHF.

The chain is built from TRBV7-6 and TRBJ1-5; unclear D gene. Trimming left V 2 bases short and J 11 bases short, with 13 bases between. The CDR3 is 13 amino acids. CDR1 is SGHVS, CDR2 FNYEAQ, per germline. CDR3 nucleotide sequence: TGTGCCAGCAGCTTAACCCCTTTCGGGGCCCAGCATTTT. Translated, it gives CASSLTPFGAQHF.

V gene TRBV9 combines with J gene TRBJ2-7, with 10 positions matching TRBD2. In germline, CDR1 is SGDLS, CDR2 YYNGEE. This CDR3 has 15 amino acids. J gave up 2 bases and V 0 bases, and 2 bases lay outside the gene matches. CDR3 residues: CASSVGTSGTYEQYF. The CDR3 coding sequence is TGTGCCAGCAGCGTAGGGACTAGCGGCACCTACGAGCAGTACTTC.

The rearrangement links TRBV7-9 to TRBJ2-7; D may be TRBD1 (6 bases). The CDR3 consists of 18 residues. Germline assignment: CDR1 SEHNR and CDR2 FQNEAQ (reference sequence). V lost 3 bases, J lost 3 bases, and 24 bases lay in between. CDR3 region: CASSFHLQARDTVYEQYF. As DNA, the CDR3 is TGTGCCAGCAGCTTTCACCTCCAAGCCCGGGACACAGTCTACGAGCAGTACTTC.